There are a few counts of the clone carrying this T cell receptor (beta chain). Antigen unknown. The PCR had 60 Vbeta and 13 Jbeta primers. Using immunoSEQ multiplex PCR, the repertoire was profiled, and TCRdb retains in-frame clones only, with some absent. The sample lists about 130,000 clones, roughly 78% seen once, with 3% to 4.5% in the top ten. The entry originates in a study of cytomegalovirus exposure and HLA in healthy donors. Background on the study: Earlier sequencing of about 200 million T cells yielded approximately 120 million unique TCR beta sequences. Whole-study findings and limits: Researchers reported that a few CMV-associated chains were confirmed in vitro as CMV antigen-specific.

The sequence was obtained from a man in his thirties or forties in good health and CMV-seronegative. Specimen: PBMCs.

CDR3 residues: CAWSRSRAYGYTF. The DNA for the CDR3 is TGTGCCTGGAGCAGGTCCAGGGCCTATGGCTACACCTTC. The chain combines TRBV30 with TRBJ1-2; weak D call: TRBD1 (5 bases). The CDR3 is made up of 13 amino acids. V dropped 3 bases and J dropped 4 bases, with 12 bases sitting between them. In germline, CDR1 is GTSNPN, CDR2 SVGIG (reference sequence).